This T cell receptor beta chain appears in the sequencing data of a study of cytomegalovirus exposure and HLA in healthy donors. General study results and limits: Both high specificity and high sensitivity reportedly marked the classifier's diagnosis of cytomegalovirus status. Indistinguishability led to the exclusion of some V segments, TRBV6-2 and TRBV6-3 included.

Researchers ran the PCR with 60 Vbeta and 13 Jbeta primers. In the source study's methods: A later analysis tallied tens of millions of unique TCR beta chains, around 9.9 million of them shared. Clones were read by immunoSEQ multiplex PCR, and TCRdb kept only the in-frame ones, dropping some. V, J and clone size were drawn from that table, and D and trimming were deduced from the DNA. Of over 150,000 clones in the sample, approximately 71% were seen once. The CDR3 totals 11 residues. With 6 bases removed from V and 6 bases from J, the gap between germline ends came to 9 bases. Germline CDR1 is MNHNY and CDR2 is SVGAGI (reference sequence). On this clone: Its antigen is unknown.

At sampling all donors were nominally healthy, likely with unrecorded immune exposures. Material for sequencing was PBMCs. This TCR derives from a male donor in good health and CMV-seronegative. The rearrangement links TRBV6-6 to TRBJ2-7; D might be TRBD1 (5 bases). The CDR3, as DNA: TGTGCCAGCAGCCCAGGGTCCGAGCAGTACTTC. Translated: CASSPGSEQYF.